This note documents a single TCR beta chain sequence. The source of the sample is a study of blood T cell repertoires in COVID-19. Repertoires were generated with immunoSEQ multiplex PCR, while TCRdb's copy carries only in-frame clones and drops some. Among about 240,000 clones listed, about 83% were seen once. The CDR3 length is 14 residues. Trimming took 0 bases from V and 6 from J, leaving 12 bases between them. The germline gives CDR1 SGHNT, CDR2 YYREEE (reference sequence). The rearrangement uses TRBV5-4 and TRBJ2-5; a possible D gene is TRBD1 (5 bases). Specimen: PBMCs or T cells enriched from blood (not recorded which). The receptor was derived from a woman in her thirties or forties who had been exposed to COVID-19. CDR3 nucleotides: TGTGCCAGCAGCTTGGATGGGGCTGCGAAGACCCAGTACTTC. Residues: CASSLDGAAKTQYF.